This entry lists 26 T cell receptor beta chains sequenced from one sample in a study of cytomegalovirus exposure and HLA in healthy donors. PCR was performed using 60 Vbeta and 13 Jbeta primers. Produced via immunoSEQ multiplex PCR; TCRdb's table is partial and in-frame only. The repertoire holds 100,000 to 150,000 clones, with about 80% as singletons. Sequencing was performed on PBMCs. The receptors derive from a woman in her 50s in good health and CMV-seronegative.

The CDR3 DNA sequence: TGTGCCAGCAGCCAACAGGGAACTGGAAACACCATATATTTT. This translates into CASSQQGTGNTIYF. The chain combines TRBV11-3 with TRBJ1-3, with a possible D match to TRBD1 (6 bases). The CDR3 spans 14 residues. The germline gives CDR1 SGHNT, CDR2 YENEEA. V lost 5 bases, J lost 2 bases, and 10 bases lay in between. The full variable domain, its missing parts supplied by reference TRBV11-3 and TRBJ1-3, is EAGVVQSPRYKIIEKKQPVAFWCNPISGHNTLYWYLQNLGQGPELLIRYENEEAVDDSQLPKDRFSAERLKGVDSTLKIQPAELGDSAVYLCASSQQGTGNTIYFGEGSWLTVV.

The rearrangement joins TRBV18 to TRBJ2-5; D not certain. The germline gives CDR1 KGHSH, CDR2 LQKENI. V lost 2 bases and J 5 bases, leaving 9 bases between the germline ends. The CDR3 is made up of 13 amino acids. The CDR3 sequence: CASSPSYLETQYF. CDR3 in DNA: TGTGCCAGCTCACCATCCTATTTGGAGACCCAGTACTTC. The whole variable domain, remainder taken from reference TRBV18 and TRBJ2-5, is NAGVMQNPRHLVRRRGQEARLRCSPMKGHSHVYWYRQLPEEGLKFMVYLQKENIIDESGMPKERFSAEFPKEGPSILRIQQVVRGDSAAYFCASSPSYLETQYFGPGTRLLVL.

The V gene is TRBV5-6, the J gene TRBJ2-1, with a possible D match to TRBD2 (7 bases). CDR1 is SGHDT, CDR2 YYEEEE, per germline. The V and J ends lost 5 bases and 1 base respectively, with 16 bases between them. The CDR3 is 16 amino acids. CDR3 sequence: CASRGGGPISYNEQFF. CDR3 nucleotides: TGTGCCAGCAGAGGGGGGGGCCCTATTTCCTACAATGAGCAGTTCTTC.

This clone was seen only a few times. The chain has TRBV6-4 and TRBJ2-1, with 10 nucleotides matching TRBD1. Germline V lookup: CDR1 MRHNA, CDR2 SNTAGT. The CDR3 spans 15 residues. After removal of 6 bases from V and 7 bases from J, the junction contained 9 bases not matched to a gene. The CDR3 loop is CASSDQDRGMNEQFF. Written as DNA, the CDR3 is TGTGCCAGCAGCGACCAGGACAGGGGGATGAATGAGCAGTTCTTC.

V usage is TRBV19 and J usage is TRBJ1-1; D call uncertain. The CDR3 is 13 amino acids. V gave up 3 bases and J gave up 10 bases, with 15 bases separating them. CDR1 is LNHDA and CDR2 is SQIVND in the germline V gene (reference sequence). The CDR3 sequence: CASSISSGVRAFF. The CDR3 DNA is TGTGCCAGTAGTATTTCTTCCGGGGTTCGAGCTTTCTTT.

The gene calls are TRBV11-2 and TRBJ2-7, with D uncertain. Looked up from germline, CDR1 is SGHAT and CDR2 is FQNNGV. The CDR3 totals 15 residues. V was clipped by 5 bases and J by 0 bases, with 14 bases between them. The chain's CDR3 is CASSHLIRSSYEQYF. CDR3 nucleotides: TGTGCCAGCAGCCACCTTATTAGAAGCTCCTACGAGCAGTACTTC.

The chain combines TRBV7-2 with TRBJ2-1; 7 nucleotides line up with TRBD1. The CDR3 extends over 17 amino acids. From germline, CDR1 is SGHTA and CDR2 FQGNSA. After removal of 5 bases from V and 7 bases from J, the junction contained 17 bases not matched to a gene. The CDR3 coding sequence is TGTGCCAGCAGCCCTGGACAGGCGAGGTCTACTAGGAATGAGCAGTTCTTC. This encodes CASSPGQARSTRNEQFF.

The CDR3 reads CASSYPRENTEAFF. DNA of the CDR3: TGTGCCAGCAGTTACCCCCGGGAGAACACTGAAGCTTTCTTT. This sequence joins TRBV28 and TRBJ1-1, with no clear D. The CDR3 has 14 residues. V lost 4 bases and J lost 1, with 10 bases in between. Germline V gene data show CDR1 as MDHEN and CDR2 as SYDVKM.

V and J are TRBV10-3 and TRBJ2-1, with 8 bases aligning to TRBD2. The CDR3 sequence is 15 residues long. Germline V CDR1 and CDR2: ENHRY, SYGVKD. The V segment lost 6 bases and the J segment 7 bases; nucleotides outside the gene matches: 11. This CDR3 reads CAISATSGPGNEQFF. The CDR3 region has the DNA TGTGCCATCAGCGCTACTAGCGGACCTGGGAATGAGCAGTTCTTC.

The chain has TRBV10-3 and TRBJ1-1; TRBD1 aligns across 7 bases. From germline, CDR1 is ENHRY and CDR2 SYGVKD. V lost 0 bases, J lost 5 bases, and 6 bases stayed unmatched. This CDR3 is 15 amino acids long. The DNA of the CDR3 is TGTGCCATCAGTGAGTCGGGATCAGGGGGTACTGAAGCTTTCTTT. Encoded protein: CAISESGSGGTEAFF.

V and J are TRBV28 and TRBJ2-3; D perhaps matches TRBD2 (6 bases). The CDR3 covers 17 residues. Trimming took 3 bases from V and 1 from J, leaving 17 bases between them. From germline, CDR1 is MDHEN and CDR2 SYDVKM. CDR3 sequence: CASSFSESASGTDTQYF. CDR3 DNA sequence: TGTGCCAGCAGTTTCTCGGAGTCGGCTAGCGGCACAGATACGCAGTATTTT.

The chain carries TRBV7-6 and TRBJ2-7, with D tentatively TRBD2 (6 bases). This CDR3 spans 13 amino acids. CDR1 is SGHVS, CDR2 FNYEAQ, per germline. Trimming shortened V by 1 base and J by 7 bases, and 11 bases separated the two germline ends. This CDR3 reads CASSLEEGREQYF. For the CDR3, the DNA is TGTGCCAGCAGCTTAGAGGAGGGCAGGGAGCAGTACTTC. The variable domain in full, with the rest retrieved from reference TRBV7-6 and TRBJ2-7, is GAGVSQSPRYKVTKRGQDVALRCDPISGHVSLYWYRQALGQGPEFLTYFNYEAQQDKSGLPNDRFSAERPEGSISTLTIQRTEQRDSAMYRCASSLEEGREQYFGPGTRLTVT.

J is TRBJ2-1 and V is TRBV7-3; D might be TRBD2 (6 bases). Germline-derived CDR1 and CDR2 are SGHTA and FQGTGA. The CDR3 is 15 residues long. The ends were cut back, 5 bases at V and 2 bases at J, with 13 bases in the middle. The CDR3 region is CASSPGVQPYNEQFF. The DNA of the CDR3 is TGTGCCAGCAGCCCGGGGGTACAGCCCTACAATGAGCAGTTCTTC.

This chain connects TRBV10-2 to TRBJ2-7; tentatively, D is TRBD2 (6 bases). CDR1 and CDR2 (germline): WSHSY, SAAADI. The CDR3 sequence is 14 residues long. The V end was cut by 0 bases, the J end by 6 bases, with 12 bases between. In DNA form, the CDR3 reads TGCGCCAGCAGTGAGTCGGAGGGAACCCGCGAGCAGTACTTC. Its protein is CASSESEGTREQYF.

This clone was seen a few times. This chain uses TRBV6-1 with TRBJ1-6, with TRBD1 identical over 9 bases. J lost 9 bases, V lost 1 base, and 1 base had no gene match. The CDR3 loop spans 14 amino acids. The germline CDR1 and CDR2 sequences are MNHNS and SASEGT. CDR3: CASSEDRGRSPLHF. The CDR3, as DNA: TGTGCCAGCAGTGAAGACAGGGGGCGTTCACCCCTCCACTTT.

The chain combines TRBV9 with TRBJ2-5; TRBD2 agrees at 15 bases. The CDR3 is made up of 15 amino acids. Germline V gene data show CDR1 as SGDLS and CDR2 as YYNGEE. With V trimmed by 3 bases and J by 11 bases, 8 bases remained unmatched. The CDR3 here is CASSGGLAGGSKQYF. The CDR3 nucleotides read TGTGCCAGCAGCGGCGGACTAGCGGGGGGGTCCAAGCAGTACTTC.

This clone was seen a handful of times. CDR3 sequence (DNA): TGCGCCAGCAGCCAAGGACCCGGGACAGGGTTTTTTGAAGCTTTCTTT. It specifies CASSQGPGTGFFEAFF. J is TRBJ1-1 and V is TRBV4-1, with TRBD1 matching over 9 bases. J gave up 7 bases and V 1 base, and 10 bases lay outside the gene matches. The CDR3 is made up of 16 amino acids. Germline values: CDR1 MGHRA, CDR2 YSYEKL.

This chain uses TRBV6-4 with TRBJ2-2; no definite D call. The CDR3 runs to 13 residues. V gave up 5 bases and J gave up 2 bases, with 6 bases separating them. The germline CDR1 and CDR2 sequences are MRHNA and SNTAGT. In DNA, the CDR3 is TGTGCCAGCAGTCCTTCCAACACCGGGGAGCTGTTTTTT. Translation gives CASSPSNTGELFF.

V and J are TRBV27 and TRBJ1-3, with 7 bases that match TRBD1. Trimming at V came to 5 bases and at J to 0 bases, leaving 4 bases not matched to a gene. The CDR3 loop spans 15 amino acids. Germline lookup yields CDR1 MNHEY and CDR2 SMNVEV (reference sequence). CDR3 sequence: CASSPGQSSGNTIYF. DNA of the CDR3: TGTGCCAGCAGTCCGGGACAGAGCTCTGGAAACACCATATATTTT.

The chain uses TRBV11-2 and TRBJ1-2; D unclear. The CDR3 contains 14 residues. V lost 2 bases and J lost 8, with 15 bases in between. Germline V gene lookup returns CDR1 SGHAT and CDR2 FQNNGV. In DNA form, the CDR3 reads TGTGCCAGCAGCTTACCCCTGGCCGGGGAAGGCTACACCTTC. Translation gives CASSLPLAGEGYTF.

The J gene is TRBJ1-2, the V gene TRBV19; TRBD1 might be the D (5 bases). Germline-derived CDR1 and CDR2 are LNHDA and SQIVND (reference sequence). The CDR3 totals 15 residues. V was shortened by 0 bases and J by 2 bases, with 10 bases between the two germline ends. CDR3 sequence (DNA): TGTGCCAGTAGTATAGATCCCCGACAGAACTATGGCTACACCTTC. Protein product: CASSIDPRQNYGYTF.

This sequence joins TRBV2 and TRBJ1-1; D gene ambiguous. Deletions cut 3 bases from V and 0 bases from J, with 8 bases between. The CDR3 is 14 amino acids. Germline V gives CDR1 SNHLY, CDR2 FYNNEI. CDR3 DNA: TGTGCCAGCAGTGACCCAGTGATGAACACTGAAGCTTTCTTT. Protein sequence: CASSDPVMNTEAFF.

CDR3 nucleotides: TGTGCCTGGAATGCAGGGCCAGTCCGCGGGCAGTACTTC. As protein: CAWNAGPVRGQYF. The chain combines TRBV30 with TRBJ2-7; possibly TRBD1 for D (5 bases). Germline V gene lookup returns CDR1 GTSNPN and CDR2 SVGIG (reference sequence). The CDR3 extends over 13 amino acids. Trimming shortened V by 4 bases and J by 9 bases, and 19 bases separated the two germline ends. Complete variable domain (other parts from reference TRBV30 and TRBJ2-7): SQTIHQWPATLVQPVGSPLSLECTVEGTSNPNLYWYRQAAGRGLQLLFYSVGIGQISSEVPQNLSASRPQDRQFILSSKKLLLSDSGFYLCAWNAGPVRGQYFGPGTRLTVT.

This chain uses TRBV5-1 with TRBJ2-2, with 8 bases that match TRBD1. Germline lookup yields CDR1 SGHRS and CDR2 YFSETQ. The CDR3 covers 15 residues. The junction had 3 bases not matched to a gene; V was cut back by 3 bases and J by 2 bases. The CDR3 reads CASSSGTGNTGELFF. DNA for the CDR3: TGCGCCAGCAGCTCAGGGACAGGTAACACCGGGGAGCTGTTTTTT.

This chain joins TRBV28 and TRBJ2-2; a weak D match, TRBD1 (5 bases). Per the germline V gene, CDR1 is MDHEN and CDR2 is SYDVKM. This CDR3 contains 17 residues. The ends were cut back, 5 bases at V and 5 bases at J, with 21 bases in the middle. The CDR3 here is CASSHITQGFWTGELFF. CDR3 in DNA: TGTGCCAGCAGTCATATAACTCAGGGATTTTGGACCGGGGAGCTGTTTTTT.

This chain joins TRBV27 and TRBJ2-7; TRBD2 is a possible D gene (6 bases). This CDR3 has 14 residues. V lost 3 bases and J lost 6, with 15 bases in between. Per germline, CDR1 MNHEY and CDR2 SMNVEV (reference sequence). CDR3 bases: TGTGCCAGCAGTTTGGGACTCTCAAGCGCCGAGCAGTACTTC. It specifies CASSLGLSSAEQYF.